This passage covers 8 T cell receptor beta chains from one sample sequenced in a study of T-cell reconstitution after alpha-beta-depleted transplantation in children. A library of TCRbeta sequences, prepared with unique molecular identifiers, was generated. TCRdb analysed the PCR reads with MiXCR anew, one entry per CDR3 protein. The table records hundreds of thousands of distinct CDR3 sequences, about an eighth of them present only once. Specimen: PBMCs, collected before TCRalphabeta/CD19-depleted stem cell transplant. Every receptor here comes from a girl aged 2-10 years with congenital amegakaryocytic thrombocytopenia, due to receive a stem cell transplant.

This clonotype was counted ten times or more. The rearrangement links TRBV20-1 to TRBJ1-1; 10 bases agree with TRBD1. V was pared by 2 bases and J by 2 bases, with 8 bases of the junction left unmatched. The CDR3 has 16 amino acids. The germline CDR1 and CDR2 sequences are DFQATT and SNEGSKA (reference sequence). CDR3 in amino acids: CSARSDRGELNTEAFF. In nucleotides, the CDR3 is TGCAGTGCTAGATCGGACAGGGGGGAACTTAACACTGAAGCTTTCTTT.

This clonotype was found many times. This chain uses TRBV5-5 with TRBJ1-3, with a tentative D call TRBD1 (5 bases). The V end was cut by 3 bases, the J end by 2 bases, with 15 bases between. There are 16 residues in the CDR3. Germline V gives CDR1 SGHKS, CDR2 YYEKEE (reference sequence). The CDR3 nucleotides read TGTGCCAGCAGCTCCCAACCGGGCAGGGCTGGAAACACCATATATTTT. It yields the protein CASSSQPGRAGNTIYF.

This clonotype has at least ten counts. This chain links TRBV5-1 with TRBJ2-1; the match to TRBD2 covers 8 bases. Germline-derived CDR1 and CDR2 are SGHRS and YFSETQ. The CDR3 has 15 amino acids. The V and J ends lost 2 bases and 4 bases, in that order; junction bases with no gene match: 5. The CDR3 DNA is TGCGCCAGCAGCTTCAGCGGGAGAGGTTACAATGAGCAGTTCTTC. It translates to CASSFSGRGYNEQFF.

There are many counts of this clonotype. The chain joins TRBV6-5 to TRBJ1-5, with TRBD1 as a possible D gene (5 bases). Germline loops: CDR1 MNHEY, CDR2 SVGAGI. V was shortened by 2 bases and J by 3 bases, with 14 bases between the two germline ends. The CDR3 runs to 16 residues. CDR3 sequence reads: CASSYGTASSNQPQHF. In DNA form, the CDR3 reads TGTGCCAGCAGTTACGGGACCGCCAGTTCCAATCAGCCCCAGCATTTT.

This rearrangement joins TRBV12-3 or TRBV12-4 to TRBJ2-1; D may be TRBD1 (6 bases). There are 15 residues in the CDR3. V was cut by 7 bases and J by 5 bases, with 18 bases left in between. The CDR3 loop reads CASTSRRQGNNEQFF. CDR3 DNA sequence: TGTGCCAGCACCAGTCGGCGTCAGGGGAACAATGAGCAGTTCTTC.

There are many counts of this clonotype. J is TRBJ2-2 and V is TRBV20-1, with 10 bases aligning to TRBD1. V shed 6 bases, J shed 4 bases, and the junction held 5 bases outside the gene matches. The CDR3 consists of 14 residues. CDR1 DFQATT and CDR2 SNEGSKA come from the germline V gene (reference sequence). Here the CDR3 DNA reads TGCAGTGCCCCCCGGGACAGGGGCACCGGGGAGCTGTTTTTT. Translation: CSAPRDRGTGELFF.

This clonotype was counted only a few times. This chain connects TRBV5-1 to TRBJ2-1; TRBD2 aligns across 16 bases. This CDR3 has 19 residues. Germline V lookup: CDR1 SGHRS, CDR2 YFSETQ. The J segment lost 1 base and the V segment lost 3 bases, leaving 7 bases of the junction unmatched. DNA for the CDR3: TGCGCCAGCAGCTGGGGGACTAGCGGGAGGGCTGTTTCCTACAATGAGCAGTTCTTC. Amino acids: CASSWGTSGRAVSYNEQFF.

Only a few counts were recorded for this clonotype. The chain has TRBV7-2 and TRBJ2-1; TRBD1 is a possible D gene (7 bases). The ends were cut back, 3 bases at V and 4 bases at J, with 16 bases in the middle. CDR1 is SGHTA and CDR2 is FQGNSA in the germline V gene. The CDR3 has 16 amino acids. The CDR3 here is CASSFYRGGGYNEQFF. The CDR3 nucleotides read TGTGCCAGCAGCTTCTACAGGGGTGGAGGGTACAATGAGCAGTTCTTC.